This TCR beta chain was found in a study of blood T cell repertoires in COVID-19. Repertoires were generated with immunoSEQ multiplex PCR, while TCRdb's copy carries only in-frame clones and drops some. This sample has approximately 300,000 clones, with approximately 85% found just once. Sequencing was performed on PBMCs or T cells enriched from blood (not recorded which). The clonotype originates from a woman aged 25 to 39 who had recovered from COVID-19.

The CDR3 sequence is CASSLQGAYGYTF. In DNA form, the CDR3 reads TGTGCCAGCAGCCTACAGGGGGCTTATGGCTACACCTTC. The chain has TRBV5-4 and TRBJ1-2, with 9 bases identical to TRBD1. After removal of 4 bases from V and 5 bases from J, the junction contained 3 bases not matched to a gene. This CDR3 spans 13 amino acids. Germline-derived CDR1 and CDR2 are SGHNT and YYREEE (reference sequence).